A selection of T cell receptor beta chains follows, all from one sample in a study of regulatory T cells in long-lasting Graves disease. TCRdb recomputed calls from the multiplex PCR reads with MiXCR, one row per CDR3 protein. Altogether over 650,000 distinct CDR3 sequences are present, roughly 30% being singletons, with the ten largest covering under 55%. The input for sequencing was peripheral blood mononuclear cells (PBMCs), taken when the disease was refractory, from a patient treated with antithyroid drugs. These receptors all stem from a female donor with Graves disease. The CDR3 runs from the conserved cysteine through the conserved F or W. A D gene is named only where the DNA matches it firmly. Not every row has a clone size; where given, it reads once, few, many or a size class.

J	D	V	size	CDR3	DNA
TRBJ1-1	-	TRBV7-9	few	CASSPGWREVNTEAFF	TGTGCCAGCAGCCCAGGATGGAGGGAGGTGAACACTGAAGCTTTCTTT
TRBJ2-5	-	TRBV7-2	-	CASSFPGAETQYF	TGTGCCAGCAGCTTCCCCGGTGCGGAGACCCAGTACTTC
TRBJ2-7	-	TRBV20-1	-	CSARDITTSYEQYF	TGCAGTGCTAGAGATATTACTACCTCCTACGAGCAGTACTTC
TRBJ1-5	-	TRBV12-3/TRBV12-4	-	CASSGARGNQPQHF	TGTGCCAGCAGTGGGGCCCGGGGCAATCAGCCCCAGCATTTT
TRBJ2-5	TRBD2	TRBV19	-	CASSTTGASGETQHF	TGTGCCAGTAGCACTACCGGGGCTAGCGGGGAGACCCAGCACTTC
TRBJ1-2	TRBD1	TRBV6-2/TRBV6-3	-	CASSFLTGGNYGYTF	TGTGCCAGCAGTTTCTTGACAGGGGGAAACTATGGCTACACCTTC
TRBJ1-4	-	TRBV28	few	CASNGRGGEKLFF	TGTGCCAGCAACGGCAGGGGTGGGGAAAAACTGTTTTTT
TRBJ1-3	-	TRBV5-1	-	CASSVDKDSGNTIYF	TGCGCCAGCAGCGTAGACAAAGACTCTGGAAACACCATATATTTT
TRBJ2-7	TRBD1	TRBV12-3/TRBV12-4	-	CASRQQGASSYEQYF	TGTGCCAGCAGACAGCAGGGGGCGAGCTCCTACGAGCAGTACTTC
TRBJ1-5	-	TRBV30	once	CAWSIGRGGYRNQPQHF	TGTGCCTGGAGTATTGGCAGGGGCGGATATCGCAATCAGCCCCAGCATTTT
TRBJ1-4	-	TRBV18	few	CASSPGNEKLFF	TGTGCCAGCTCACCGGGCAATGAAAAACTGTTTTTT
TRBJ1-2	TRBD1	TRBV5-6	-	CASSLGLGQVLGGYTF	TGTGCCAGCAGCTTGGGGCTGGGACAGGTACTGGGTGGCTACACCTTC
TRBJ1-2	TRBD1	TRBV5-4	-	CASSAGTGLSVGYTF	TGTGCCAGCAGCGCCGGGACAGGCCTCTCTGTAGGCTACACCTTC
TRBJ1-2	-	TRBV28	many	CASSPRTLYGYTF	TGTGCCAGCAGTCCAAGAACTCTCTATGGCTACACCTTC
TRBJ1-2	TRBD1	TRBV6-1	few	CASSPPWGTDGYTF	TGTGCCAGCAGCCCCCCGTGGGGGACAGACGGCTACACCTTC
TRBJ2-7	-	TRBV2	few	CASRDPGGSEHSKGYEQYF	TGTGCCAGCAGGGACCCCGGGGGTTCCGAGCATTCTAAGGGCTACGAGCAGTACTTC
TRBJ1-5	TRBD1	TRBV12-3/TRBV12-4	-	CASSGTGQSRGTQPQHF	TGTGCCAGCAGTGGGACAGGACAGTCACGGGGTACTCAGCCCCAGCATTTT
TRBJ1-1	TRBD1	TRBV2	many	CASSVNGQGYVNTEAFF	TGTGCCAGCAGCGTAAACGGACAGGGGTACGTGAACACTGAAGCTTTCTTT
TRBJ1-2	TRBD1	TRBV28	few	CASSFQQGYGYTF	TGTGCCAGCAGTTTTCAACAGGGGTATGGCTACACCTTC
TRBJ2-7	-	TRBV18	few	CASSPPRVGHEQYF	TGTGCCAGCTCACCACCCAGGGTCGGACACGAGCAGTACTTC
TRBJ2-5	-	TRBV5-4	-	CASNQGIQETQYF	TGTGCCAGCAATCAGGGAATTCAGGAGACCCAGTACTTC
TRBJ2-1	-	TRBV9	-	CASSVDPAELEQFF	TGTGCCAGCAGCGTAGACCCAGCGGAGCTTGAGCAGTTCTTC
TRBJ1-2	-	TRBV12-3/TRBV12-4	few	CASSERPANYGYTF	TGTGCCAGCAGTGAGAGACCGGCTAACTATGGCTACACCTTC
TRBJ1-2	TRBD1	TRBV29-1	few	CSVVGRGPGYTF	TGCAGCGTTGTCGGAAGGGGGCCTGGCTACACCTTC
TRBJ1-1	TRBD1	TRBV20-1	few	CSAGDRGRNTEAFF	TGCAGTGCTGGAGACAGGGGGCGTAACACTGAAGCTTTCTTT
TRBJ1-1	-	TRBV30	few	CAWRDSHTEAFF	TGTGCCTGGAGGGACAGCCACACTGAAGCTTTCTTT
TRBJ1-2	TRBD1	TRBV10-3	few	CAISEDRGRPPGYTF	TGTGCCATCAGTGAGGACAGGGGGCGCCCCCCTGGCTACACCTTC
TRBJ1-2	-	TRBV5-5	-	CASSLARQAANYGYTF	TGTGCCAGCAGCTTGGCTCGACAGGCAGCTAACTATGGCTACACCTTC
TRBJ2-3	TRBD2	TRBV7-9	-	CASSSGLAGVGGTDTQYF	TGTGCCAGCAGCTCAGGACTAGCGGGAGTTGGAGGCACAGATACGCAGTATTTT
TRBJ1-3	TRBD1	TRBV3-1	-	CASSLSLQGARMDTTYF	TGTGCCAGCAGCCTGAGTCTACAGGGGGCGCGTATGGACACCACATATTTT
TRBJ1-1	-	TRBV27	few	CASSLDWGSEAFF	TGTGCCAGCAGTTTAGACTGGGGCAGCGAAGCTTTCTTT
TRBJ1-2	-	TRBV10-3	-	CAIRSGGGYMEGYTF	TGTGCCATCAGGTCCGGGGGAGGGTATATGGAGGGCTACACCTTC
TRBJ1-1	-	TRBV5-6	few	CASSLDAQGGENTEAFF	TGTGCCAGCAGCTTGGATGCTCAGGGCGGGGAGAACACTGAAGCTTTCTTT
TRBJ2-1	-	TRBV12-3/TRBV12-4	-	CASSPSDRYNEQFF	TGTGCCAGCAGTCCTTCCGACCGTTACAATGAGCAGTTCTTC
TRBJ1-3	-	TRBV29-1	-	CSGTRGTGNTIYF	TGCAGCGGGACGAGAGGGACCGGAAACACCATATATTTT
TRBJ2-7	-	TRBV30	-	CAWNWDFNYEQYF	TGTGCCTGGAACTGGGACTTTAACTACGAGCAGTACTTC
TRBJ1-2	TRBD1	TRBV18	-	CASSTDRAYGYTF	TGTGCCAGCTCAACCGACAGGGCCTATGGCTACACCTTC
TRBJ1-1	TRBD1	TRBV6-1	-	CASRDRGGSEAFF	TGTGCCAGCAGGGACAGGGGAGGGTCTGAAGCTTTCTTT
TRBJ1-5	TRBD1	TRBV12-3/TRBV12-4	many	CASSTRDRGLQPQHF	TGTGCCAGCAGTACCCGGGACAGGGGGCTTCAGCCCCAGCATTTT
TRBJ2-5	-	TRBV30	few	CAWSVQSIAQETQYF	TGTGCCTGGAGTGTACAAAGCATAGCCCAAGAGACCCAGTACTTC
TRBJ1-1	-	TRBV5-5	-	CASSLVVSPEAFF	TGTGCCAGCAGCTTGGTGGTTTCGCCTGAAGCTTTCTTT
TRBJ2-7	-	TRBV6-2/TRBV6-3	-	CASSSAGLRSYEQYF	TGTGCCAGCAGTTCCGCGGGACTCCGCTCCTACGAGCAGTACTTC
TRBJ1-2	-	TRBV3-1	-	CASSQDGTYGYTF	TGTGCCAGCAGCCAAGACGGAACCTATGGCTACACCTTC
TRBJ1-2	-	TRBV11-3	-	CASSPIQPDSSNYGYTF	TGTGCCAGCAGCCCGATTCAGCCGGACAGTTCCAACTATGGCTACACCTTC
TRBJ2-7	TRBD2	TRBV7-9	few	CASSPASGSYEQYF	TGTGCCAGCAGCCCGGCTAGCGGGAGCTACGAGCAGTACTTC
TRBJ2-4	-	TRBV27	-	CASSLQGAKDIQYF	TGTGCCAGCAGCCTTCAGGGAGCCAAAGACATTCAGTACTTC
TRBJ1-6	TRBD1	TRBV20-1	-	CSADGTGGGSPLHF	TGCAGTGCTGACGGGACAGGGGGCGGTTCACCCCTCCACTTT
TRBJ2-3	-	TRBV5-1	-	CASSPGDSTDTQYF	TGCGCCAGCAGCCCAGGGGACTCGACAGATACGCAGTATTTT
TRBJ1-3	TRBD1	TRBV7-9	-	CASSAGGRGHSGNTIYF	TGTGCCAGCAGCGCGGGAGGCAGGGGGCACTCTGGAAACACCATATATTTT
TRBJ1-2	TRBD1	TRBV2	many	CASSEVLADRVIHYGYTF	TGTGCCAGCAGTGAAGTATTAGCGGACAGGGTGATTCACTATGGCTACACCTTC